The 28 T cell receptor beta chains presented below share a single source sample, sequenced in a study of a mutant IDH1 vaccine in newly diagnosed glioma. Data came from immunoSEQ multiplex PCR; TCRdb stores just in-frame clones and leaves some out. The table includes tens of thousands of clones, 70% to 90% detected once. The antigens for these receptors are not known. Time point described: week 35, safety follow-up. What each vaccine dose contained was 300 ug of mutant IDH1 20-mer peptide, accompanied by topical imiquimod. The sample here was PBMCs, taken from a glioma patient whose treatment included an IDH1 peptide vaccine. The receptor set was obtained from a woman aged 40 to 55 with glioma.

This clone has a handful of counts. The chain employs TRBV5-4 and TRBJ1-2; possibly TRBD1 for D (5 bases). There are 15 residues in the CDR3. V lost 3 bases, J lost 4 bases, and 16 bases lay in between. CDR1 is SGHNT and CDR2 is YYREEE in the germline V gene (reference sequence). The CDR3 protein is CASSYPGGVGYGYTF. The CDR3 nucleotides are TGTGCCAGCAGCTACCCCGGGGGAGTGGGCTATGGCTACACCTTC.

The chain links TRBV18 to TRBJ2-7; D uncertain. The length of the CDR3 is 13 residues. CDR1 and CDR2 (germline): KGHSH, LQKENI. V was shortened by 5 bases and J by 3 bases, with 11 bases between the two germline ends. DNA for the CDR3: TGTGCCAGCTCATCCCGTCTCATCTACGAGCAGTACTTC. Its protein is CASSSRLIYEQYF.

V gene TRBV19 combines with J gene TRBJ1-1, with TRBD1 as a possible D gene (5 bases). This CDR3 comprises 13 residues. CDR1 LNHDA and CDR2 SQIVND come from the germline V gene (reference sequence). V gave up 5 bases and J gave up 1 base, with 8 bases separating them. The CDR3 region is CASSPQGNTEAFF. CDR3 bases: TGTGCCAGTAGTCCTCAGGGGAACACTGAAGCTTTCTTT. Variable domain in full (rest from reference TRBV19 and TRBJ1-1): DGGITQSPKYLFRKEGQNVTLSCEQNLNHDAMYWYRQDPGQGLRLIYYSQIVNDFQKGDIAEGYSVSREKKESFPLTVTSAQKNPTAFYLCASSPQGNTEAFFGQGTRLTVV.

The V and J genes are TRBV18 and TRBJ2-3; 8 bases map to TRBD2. Losses at the gene ends were 5 bases for V and 1 base for J; bases not matched to a gene: 5. Germline V gene data show CDR1 as KGHSH and CDR2 as LQKENI. The CDR3 sequence is 15 residues long. For the CDR3, the DNA is TGTGCCAGCTCAGAGACTAGCGCTGGCACAGATACGCAGTATTTT. Its translation: CASSETSAGTDTQYF.

This sequence joins TRBV4-3 and TRBJ2-7, with D uncertain. The CDR3 sequence is 14 residues long. CDR1 LGHNA and CDR2 YSLEER come from the germline V gene. The ends were cut back, 4 bases at V and 2 bases at J, with 12 bases in the middle. CDR3 loop: CASSRRVGPYEQYF. As DNA, the CDR3 is TGCGCCAGCAGCCGTAGGGTTGGCCCCTACGAGCAGTACTTC.

V and J are TRBV19 and TRBJ2-7; the D is unclear. The CDR3 has 14 amino acids. V dropped 5 bases and J dropped 3 bases, with 14 bases sitting between them. Per the germline V gene, CDR1 is LNHDA and CDR2 is SQIVND (reference sequence). CDR3 residues: CASSSRHTRYEQYF. CDR3 sequence (DNA): TGTGCCAGTAGTTCGAGACATACGCGCTACGAGCAGTACTTC.

The rearrangement joins TRBV29-1 to TRBJ2-3; 10 bases match TRBD1. J gave up 2 bases and V 0 bases, and 17 bases lay outside the gene matches. The V gene's germline CDR1 is SQVTM and CDR2 ANQGSEA. The length of the CDR3 is 20 residues. CDR3 DNA sequence: TGCAGCGTTGAAGACGCGTGGACAGGGGGATTATCCACATTCACAGATACGCAGTATTTT. Translating it yields CSVEDAWTGGLSTFTDTQYF.

The chain links TRBV4-3 to TRBJ2-6; D may be TRBD2 (6 bases). The CDR3 length is 16 residues. CDR1 is LGHNA, CDR2 YSLEER, per germline. The V gene lost 3 bases and the J gene lost 1 base, with 10 bases spanning the gap. The CDR3 loop is CASSHLGGSGANVLTF. As DNA, the CDR3 is TGCGCCAGCAGCCATTTGGGGGGATCTGGGGCCAACGTCCTGACTTTC.

V and J are TRBV11-2 and TRBJ2-5; 12 bases match TRBD2. With V trimmed by 6 bases and J by 2 bases, 1 base remained unmatched. The germline V gene has CDR1 SGHAT and CDR2 FQNNGV. CDR3 length: 14 amino acids. The CDR3 here is CASRTSGRQETQYF. In DNA, the CDR3 is TGTGCCAGCAGGACTAGCGGGAGACAAGAGACCCAGTACTTC.

The rearrangement links TRBV2 to TRBJ2-2; tentatively, D is TRBD1 (6 bases). This CDR3 comprises 12 residues. Germline-derived CDR1 and CDR2 are SNHLY and FYNNEI. V gave up 6 bases and J gave up 6 bases, with 8 bases separating them. DNA of the CDR3: TGTGCCAGCAGCAGGGGTCCCGGGGAGCTGTTTTTT. It yields the protein CASSRGPGELFF.

The sample holds one count of this clone. The V gene is TRBV2, the J gene TRBJ1-3; D call uncertain. This CDR3 comprises 14 residues. V gave up 5 bases and J gave up 6 bases, with 14 bases separating them. CDR1 and CDR2 from the germline V gene are SNHLY and FYNNEI. For the CDR3, the DNA is TGTGCCAGCAGTACAGAGATACTCGAAAACACCATATATTTT. Translation: CASSTEILENTIYF.

The J gene is TRBJ1-4, the V gene TRBV25-1, with D possibly TRBD1 on 5 matching bases. There are 15 residues in the CDR3. The V gene's germline CDR1 is MGHDK and CDR2 SYGVNS. Deletions cut 5 bases from V and 0 bases from J, with 10 bases between. CDR3 nucleotides: TGTGCCAGCAGTCCTAGACAGTCAACTAATGAAAAACTGTTTTTT. Its protein product is CASSPRQSTNEKLFF.

V and J are TRBV6-5 and TRBJ1-5, with a tentative D call TRBD1 (5 bases). Trimming stripped 2 bases from V and 7 bases from J, with 9 bases between. Per germline, CDR1 MNHEY and CDR2 SVGAGI. This CDR3 comprises 13 residues. The CDR3 bases are TGTGCCAGCAGTTACGGGGGGAGCCAGCCCCAGCATTTT. Amino acids: CASSYGGSQPQHF.

The chain carries TRBV6-4 and TRBJ1-2; perhaps TRBD1 as D (5 bases). CDR3 length equals 16 residues. Germline-derived CDR1 and CDR2 are MRHNA and SNTAGT. V lost 2 bases and J 4 bases, leaving 17 bases between the germline ends. In DNA, the CDR3 is TGTGCCAGCAGTGACCCTGGGGGTCAGGGTCTCTATGGCTACACCTTC. This codes for CASSDPGGQGLYGYTF.

This chain joins TRBV2 and TRBJ2-2; D remains unclear. Germline CDR1 and CDR2: SNHLY and FYNNEI. V dropped 4 bases and J dropped 5 bases, with 5 bases sitting between them. The CDR3 contains 12 residues. The CDR3, as DNA: TGTGCCAGCAGTGGGAAGACCGGGGAGCTGTTTTTT. It encodes CASSGKTGELFF.

The V gene is TRBV19, the J gene TRBJ1-2, with 11 bases fitting TRBD1. The germline CDR1 and CDR2 sequences are LNHDA and SQIVND (reference sequence). The CDR3 is 16 amino acids. V lost 10 bases to trimming and J lost 2 bases; unmatched junction nucleotides: 12. This CDR3 reads CATRIGDRGRNYGYTF. The CDR3 bases are TGTGCCACCCGGATAGGGGACAGGGGGAGGAACTATGGCTACACCTTC.

The chain combines TRBV2 with TRBJ1-6; 10 nucleotides agree with TRBD1. J was trimmed by 7 bases and V by 5 bases; bases with no gene match: 5. The CDR3 is 15 residues long. The V gene's germline CDR1 is SNHLY and CDR2 FYNNEI. The CDR3 here is CASSNWDRGNSPLHF. The CDR3 region has the DNA TGTGCCAGCAGTAACTGGGACAGGGGAAATTCACCCCTCCACTTT.

The V gene is TRBV19, the J gene TRBJ2-7, with 10 bases that match TRBD1. Germline CDR1 reads LNHDA; CDR2 reads SQIVND (reference sequence). Losses at the gene ends were 6 bases for V and 2 bases for J; bases not matched to a gene: 7. CDR3 size: 15 residues. The CDR3 region has the DNA TGTGCCAGTAGCTCGCCGGGACAGGGGACCTACGAGCAGTACTTC. As protein: CASSSPGQGTYEQYF.

The rearrangement links TRBV18 to TRBJ1-3, with D perhaps matching TRBD1 (6 bases). This CDR3 comprises 15 residues. The V end lost 3 bases, the J end lost 0 bases, and 9 bases lay between the germline ends. Germline V gene data show CDR1 as KGHSH and CDR2 as LQKENI. The CDR3 nucleotides read TGTGCCAGCTCACCCTTACAGGGCTCTGGAAACACCATATATTTT. Translated, it gives CASSPLQGSGNTIYF.

The chain uses TRBV11-3 and TRBJ2-1, with 11 bases matching TRBD1. V shed 4 bases and J 7 bases; nucleotides not matched to a gene: 6. This CDR3 is built from 15 residues. Germline V gene lookup returns CDR1 SGHNT and CDR2 YENEEA. CDR3 DNA sequence: TGTGCCAGCAGCTCAGGACAGGGGGCGGAAAATGAGCAGTTCTTC. It codes for CASSSGQGAENEQFF.

This CDR3 reads CASSQGDRGNTEAFF. The CDR3 bases are TGCGCCAGCAGCCAGGGGGACAGGGGAAACACTGAAGCTTTCTTT. The chain recombines TRBV4-1 with TRBJ1-1; 10 bases are shared with TRBD1. Trimming at V came to 3 bases and at J to 2 bases, leaving 3 bases not matched to a gene. CDR1 is MGHRA and CDR2 is YSYEKL in the germline V gene. This CDR3 has 15 residues.

This chain links TRBV5-1 with TRBJ2-5; 9 bases align to TRBD2. Trimming at V came to 5 bases and at J to 1 base, leaving 9 bases not matched to a gene. Per the germline V gene, CDR1 is SGHRS and CDR2 is YFSETQ. The CDR3 extends over 16 amino acids. The CDR3 nucleotides are TGCGCCAGCAGTCTTAGCGGGAGTGGGGGCCAAGAGACCCAGTACTTC. Amino acids: CASSLSGSGGQETQYF.

This clone was found a few times. The gene calls are TRBV29-1 and TRBJ2-5, with 10 bases that match TRBD2. Unmatched junction bases numbered 7, after V lost 4 bases and J lost 2 bases. The CDR3 is 15 amino acids. The germline V gene has CDR1 SQVTM and CDR2 ANQGSEA. For the CDR3, the DNA is TGCAGCGTTGGGGTGTCAGCGGGGGGGCAAGAGACCCAGTACTTC. The encoded protein is CSVGVSAGGQETQYF. The whole variable domain, remainder taken from reference TRBV29-1 and TRBJ2-5, is SAVISQKPSRDICQRGTSLTIQCQVDSQVTMMFWYRQQPGQSLTLIATANQGSEATYESGFVIDKFPISRPNLTFSTLTVSNMSPEDSSIYLCSVGVSAGGQETQYFGPGTRLLVL.

This clone was detected a few times. The chain uses TRBV6-5 and TRBJ1-2, with TRBD1 matching 9 bases. Trimming cost V 6 bases and J 4 bases; bases outside gene matches: 9. Germline V gene data show CDR1 as MNHEY and CDR2 as SVGAGI. CDR3 size: 15 residues. Here the CDR3 DNA reads TGTGCCAGCAGATCTACAGGGGGCAGCGGCTATGGCTACACCTTC. Its translation is CASRSTGGSGYGYTF.

V and J are TRBV10-3 and TRBJ1-1; TRBD1 matches at 9 bases. The CDR3 contains 15 residues. J gave up 6 bases and V 3 bases, and 8 bases lay outside the gene matches. Germline CDR1 ENHRY, CDR2 SYGVKD. Here the CDR3 DNA reads TGTGCCATCAGTGACAAGGGGACAGGGATCGCTGAAGCTTTCTTT. It is translated as CAISDKGTGIAEAFF.

The gene calls are TRBV9 and TRBJ1-6; the match to TRBD1 covers 7 bases. V lost 6 bases to trimming and J lost 7 bases; unmatched junction nucleotides: 7. In germline, CDR1 is SGDLS, CDR2 YYNGEE. The CDR3 has 14 amino acids. CDR3 sequence: CASNREGGNSPLHF. The CDR3 region has the DNA TGTGCCAGCAATAGGGAAGGGGGCAATTCACCCCTCCACTTT.

The sample holds one count of this clone. V is TRBV6-5 and J is TRBJ2-3; 10 nucleotides agree with TRBD2. Germline CDR1 MNHEY, CDR2 SVGAGI. This CDR3 comprises 15 residues. Trimming took 6 bases from V and 0 from J; bases not matched to a gene: 3. The CDR3 coding sequence is TGTGCCAGCAGCGGACTAGCGGCTAGCACAGATACGCAGTATTTT. Protein product: CASSGLAASTDTQYF.

This chain uses TRBV7-2 with TRBJ2-2; 8 bases map to TRBD2. The trim removed 5 bases at V and 1 base at J, leaving 3 bases unmatched. Germline values: CDR1 SGHTA, CDR2 FQGNSA. This CDR3 is 15 amino acids long. The CDR3 region is CASSRGGLNTGELFF. The CDR3 nucleotides are TGTGCCAGCAGCCGCGGGGGGCTGAACACCGGGGAGCTGTTTTTT. Together with reference TRBV7-2 and TRBJ2-2, the CDR3 gives the full variable domain: GAGVSQSPSNKVTEKGKDVELRCDPISGHTALYWYRQSLGQGLEFLIYFQGNSAPDKSGLPSDRFSAERTGGSVSTLTIQRTQQEDSAVYLCASSRGGLNTGELFFGEGSRLTVL.